These T cell receptor beta chains were read from a single sample in a study of blood T cell repertoires in COVID-19. Libraries were prepared by immunoSEQ multiplex PCR; TCRdb keeps only in-frame clonotypes and omits some of them. The sample yields under 450,000 clones, 80% to 85% seen once. What was sequenced was PBMCs or T cells enriched from blood (not recorded which). These receptors originate from a woman aged 45-59 years who had recovered from COVID-19. Each CDR3 is given with its conserved first and last residue. Each record gives: V gene, D gene, J gene, clone size, CDR3 protein, CDR3 DNA. A D gene is named only where the DNA matches it firmly. A clone size is listed for some rows: how often the clone was seen (once, few, many), or a class if it is expanded.

V gene: TRBV5-1; D gene: NA; J gene: TRBJ1-1; clone size: NA; CDR3 protein: CASSLANISPGITEAFF; CDR3 DNA: TGCGCCAGCAGCTTGGCCAATATTTCGCCCGGGATCACTGAAGCTTTCTTT
V gene: TRBV7-8; D gene: NA; J gene: TRBJ2-2; clone size: NA; CDR3 protein: CASSSLTGELFF; CDR3 DNA: TGTGCCAGCAGCTCCCTAACCGGGGAGCTGTTTTTT
V gene: TRBV27; D gene: TRBD1; J gene: TRBJ2-7; clone size: NA; CDR3 protein: CASSLNRGNEQYF; CDR3 DNA: TGTGCCAGCAGTTTGAACAGGGGTAACGAGCAGTACTTC
V gene: TRBV3-1/TRBV3-2; D gene: TRBD1; J gene: TRBJ1-2; clone size: NA; CDR3 protein: CASSQAGTAGQYGYTF; CDR3 DNA: TGTGCCAGCAGCCAAGCCGGGACAGCGGGCCAATATGGCTACACCTTC
V gene: TRBV5-5; D gene: TRBD1; J gene: TRBJ2-3; clone size: NA; CDR3 protein: CASSLGRVTGSADTQYF; CDR3 DNA: TGTGCCAGCAGCTTGGGCCGGGTGACAGGGTCCGCAGATACGCAGTATTTT
V gene: TRBV14; D gene: NA; J gene: TRBJ1-6; clone size: NA; CDR3 protein: CASRVRSDSPLHF; CDR3 DNA: TGTGCCAGCAGGGTCAGATCAGATTCACCCCTCCACTTT
V gene: TRBV19; D gene: TRBD1; J gene: TRBJ1-2; clone size: NA; CDR3 protein: CASSWGQGARYTF; CDR3 DNA: TGTGCCAGCTCCTGGGGACAGGGGGCTCGCTACACCTTC
V gene: TRBV4-3; D gene: NA; J gene: TRBJ2-7; clone size: NA; CDR3 protein: CASSQYRDLPYEQYF; CDR3 DNA: TGCGCCAGCAGCCAATACCGGGACTTACCCTACGAGCAGTACTTC
V gene: TRBV11-2; D gene: NA; J gene: TRBJ1-1; clone size: few; CDR3 protein: CASSLEFGEAFF; CDR3 DNA: TGTGCCAGCAGCTTAGAATTCGGTGAAGCTTTCTTT
V gene: TRBV14; D gene: NA; J gene: TRBJ2-3; clone size: NA; CDR3 protein: CASSQEQDTQYF; CDR3 DNA: TGTGCCAGCAGCCAAGAGCAGGATACGCAGTATTTT
V gene: TRBV6-5; D gene: NA; J gene: TRBJ1-1; clone size: NA; CDR3 protein: CASSFRGSDTEAFF; CDR3 DNA: TGTGCCAGCAGTTTCAGGGGTTCTGACACTGAAGCTTTCTTT
V gene: TRBV19; D gene: TRBD1; J gene: TRBJ1-5; clone size: NA; CDR3 protein: CASSTTYHPPGGAWDQPQHF; CDR3 DNA: TGTGCCAGTAGTACCACTTACCACCCTCCAGGGGGCGCATGGGATCAGCCCCAGCATTTT
V gene: TRBV18; D gene: NA; J gene: TRBJ2-1; clone size: NA; CDR3 protein: CASSPPIRVQGSNEQFF; CDR3 DNA: TGTGCCAGCTCACCACCGATCAGGGTCCAGGGTAGCAATGAGCAGTTCTTC
V gene: TRBV14; D gene: NA; J gene: TRBJ2-3; clone size: NA; CDR3 protein: CASSPREVTDTQYF; CDR3 DNA: TGTGCCAGCAGCCCCAGGGAGGTTACAGATACGCAGTATTTT
V gene: TRBV6-4; D gene: NA; J gene: TRBJ1-2; clone size: NA; CDR3 protein: CASSPDGGYGYTF; CDR3 DNA: TGTGCCAGCAGCCCGGACGGAGGCTATGGCTACACCTTC
V gene: TRBV6-5; D gene: TRBD1; J gene: TRBJ1-2; clone size: NA; CDR3 protein: CASTGRGQGVGYTF; CDR3 DNA: TGTGCCAGCACCGGGAGGGGACAGGGAGTTGGCTACACCTTC
V gene: TRBV10-3; D gene: TRBD1; J gene: TRBJ1-4; clone size: NA; CDR3 protein: CAIKTGVGEKLFF; CDR3 DNA: TGTGCCATAAAGACAGGGGTAGGAGAAAAACTGTTTTTT
V gene: TRBV27; D gene: TRBD1; J gene: TRBJ1-5; clone size: NA; CDR3 protein: CASRTGVGNQPQHF; CDR3 DNA: TGTGCCAGCAGAACAGGGGTTGGTAATCAGCCCCAGCATTTT
V gene: TRBV14; D gene: TRBD2; J gene: TRBJ2-1; clone size: NA; CDR3 protein: CASSHLAGGRGSSYNEQFF; CDR3 DNA: TGTGCCAGCAGCCACCTAGCGGGGGGCCGCGGAAGCTCCTACAATGAGCAGTTCTTC
V gene: TRBV7-8; D gene: NA; J gene: TRBJ2-7; clone size: NA; CDR3 protein: CASSFDPGQDYEQYF; CDR3 DNA: TGTGCCAGCAGCTTTGATCCGGGACAAGACTACGAGCAGTACTTC
V gene: TRBV2; D gene: NA; J gene: TRBJ2-2; clone size: NA; CDR3 protein: CASSRENTGELFF; CDR3 DNA: TGTGCCAGCAGCCGAGAGAACACCGGGGAGCTGTTTTTT
V gene: TRBV7-3; D gene: TRBD2; J gene: TRBJ2-3; clone size: NA; CDR3 protein: CASSLNGAGADTQYF; CDR3 DNA: TGTGCCAGCAGCTTAAATGGAGCGGGGGCAGATACGCAGTATTTT
V gene: TRBV29-1; D gene: NA; J gene: TRBJ1-4; clone size: NA; CDR3 protein: CSIRGGLTTNEKLFF; CDR3 DNA: TGCAGCATCCGGGGAGGGCTAACAACTAATGAAAAACTGTTTTTT
V gene: TRBV6-5; D gene: NA; J gene: TRBJ1-5; clone size: NA; CDR3 protein: CASSYSAGGSNQPQHF; CDR3 DNA: TGTGCCAGCAGTTACTCGGCGGGGGGAAGCAATCAGCCCCAGCATTTT
V gene: TRBV6-5; D gene: NA; J gene: TRBJ1-1; clone size: NA; CDR3 protein: CASSYSTREGTEAFF; CDR3 DNA: TGTGCCAGCAGTTACTCGACCAGGGAGGGGACTGAAGCTTTCTTT
V gene: TRBV27; D gene: NA; J gene: TRBJ2-1; clone size: NA; CDR3 protein: CASLAGLKNEQFF; CDR3 DNA: TGTGCCAGCCTGGCGGGGCTGAAGAATGAGCAGTTCTTC
V gene: TRBV27; D gene: TRBD1; J gene: TRBJ1-1; clone size: NA; CDR3 protein: CASSSYWTGGNTEAFF; CDR3 DNA: TGTGCCAGCAGTTCCTATTGGACAGGTGGAAACACTGAAGCTTTCTTT
V gene: TRBV7-2; D gene: NA; J gene: TRBJ2-1; clone size: NA; CDR3 protein: CASSLEHSSYNEQFF; CDR3 DNA: TGTGCCAGCAGCTTAGAGCACAGCTCCTACAATGAGCAGTTCTTC
V gene: TRBV3-1/TRBV3-2; D gene: TRBD2; J gene: TRBJ2-1; clone size: NA; CDR3 protein: CASSQWGGGRNNEQFF; CDR3 DNA: TGTGCCAGCAGCCAATGGGGCGGGGGGCGGAACAATGAGCAGTTCTTC
V gene: TRBV9; D gene: TRBD1; J gene: TRBJ2-3; clone size: NA; CDR3 protein: CASSVGGGTGALGDTQYF; CDR3 DNA: TGTGCCAGCAGCGTCGGAGGGGGGACAGGAGCCCTTGGAGATACGCAGTATTTT
V gene: TRBV5-7; D gene: TRBD1; J gene: TRBJ2-5; clone size: once; CDR3 protein: CASSLVAGGTYRETQYF; CDR3 DNA: TGTGCCAGCAGCTTGGTGGCAGGGGGCACGTATCGAGAGACCCAGTACTTC
V gene: TRBV30; D gene: NA; J gene: TRBJ2-3; clone size: NA; CDR3 protein: CAWRGLARAQYF; CDR3 DNA: TGTGCCTGGAGGGGACTGGCTCGTGCGCAGTATTTT
V gene: TRBV12-3/TRBV12-4; D gene: NA; J gene: TRBJ1-2; clone size: NA; CDR3 protein: CASTSTGTYGYTF; CDR3 DNA: TGTGCCAGCACCTCGACAGGTACCTATGGCTACACCTTC